Listed here are 20 T cell receptor beta chains from one sample, sequenced in a study of T cell responses to AZD1222 COVID-19 vaccine. Here immunoSEQ multiplex PCR was the method, and the copy in TCRdb shows in-frame clones only, minus some. Here the sample spans approximately 180,000 clones, 90% being singletons. Specimen: peripheral blood, collected on day 0 of AZD1222 vaccination. These receptor sequences come from an adult in good health.

V gene TRBV9 combines with J gene TRBJ2-2, with 9 bases identical to TRBD1. This CDR3 has 16 residues. Trimming removed 5 bases from V and 4 bases from J; junction bases left unmatched: 9. Germline CDR1 and CDR2: SGDLS and YYNGEE. The CDR3 region is CASSRAGQGVTGELFF. CDR3 sequence (DNA): TGTGCCAGCAGTCGGGCGGGACAGGGAGTCACCGGGGAGCTGTTTTTT.

The CDR3 protein is CASSSRASGANVLTF. CDR3 DNA sequence: TGTGCCAGCAGCTCAAGGGCCTCTGGGGCCAACGTCCTGACTTTC. The chain joins TRBV7-2 to TRBJ2-6; no definite D call. From germline, CDR1 is SGHTA and CDR2 FQGNSA. The germline V and J ends were trimmed by 4 bases and 0 bases, with 7 bases remaining between them. The CDR3 is 15 residues long. Based on the CDR3 plus reference TRBV7-2 and TRBJ2-6, the full variable domain is GAGVSQSPSNKVTEKGKDVELRCDPISGHTALYWYRQSLGQGLEFLIYFQGNSAPDKSGLPSDRFSAERTGGSVSTLTIQRTQQEDSAVYLCASSSRASGANVLTFGAGSRLTVL.

Concerning this clone itself: Different DNA sequences within this sample yield the same CDR3. CDR3 nucleotides: TGTGCCACCAGCAGAGCGGATCAGCCCCAGCATTTT. Amino acid sequence: CATSRADQPQHF. The chain has TRBV15 and TRBJ1-5; D is uncertain. V lost 1 base to trimming and J lost 5 bases, with 3 bases between them. The CDR3 totals 12 residues. Germline CDR1 LNHNV, CDR2 YYDKDF (reference sequence).

This chain joins TRBV6-2 or TRBV6-3 and TRBJ1-5; a possible D gene is TRBD1 (6 bases). The CDR3 consists of 16 residues. The germline V gene encodes CDR1 MNHEY and CDR2 SVGEGT. V lost 6 bases and J 2 bases, leaving 17 bases between the germline ends. The CDR3 nucleotides are TGTGCCAGCAGCCTAGGGGGGAGTCTCCGCAATCAGCCCCAGCATTTT. As protein: CASSLGGSLRNQPQHF.

V is TRBV5-6 and J is TRBJ2-5; 8 nucleotides line up with TRBD2. Germline V gene sequence: CDR1 SGHDT, CDR2 YYEEEE. J gave up 2 bases and V 3 bases, and 3 bases lay outside the gene matches. This CDR3 is built from 14 residues. The CDR3 sequence is CASSYAGGQETQYF. DNA of the CDR3: TGTGCCAGCAGCTACGCGGGGGGACAAGAGACCCAGTACTTC.

The chain recombines TRBV7-3 with TRBJ2-3, with D possibly TRBD1 on 7 matching bases. The CDR3 is 14 amino acids. Trimming stripped 1 base from V and 7 bases from J, with 12 bases between. Looked up from germline, CDR1 is SGHTA and CDR2 is FQGTGA. The CDR3: CASSLKAGGNTQYF. CDR3 nucleotides: TGTGCCAGCAGCTTAAAGGCAGGGGGGAATACGCAGTATTTT.

This clone was picked up one time. This chain uses TRBV7-8 with TRBJ2-2; TRBD2 matches 8 bases. V dropped 5 bases and J dropped 8; count of bases not matched to a gene: 19. CDR1 is SGHVS and CDR2 is FQNEAQ in the germline V gene. The CDR3 contains 18 residues. CDR3 protein: CASSHAGGIEVLFGELFF. CDR3 DNA: TGTGCCAGCAGCCATGCGGGGGGCATAGAGGTCTTGTTTGGGGAGCTGTTTTTT. The whole variable domain, remainder taken from reference TRBV7-8 and TRBJ2-2, is GAGVSQSPRYKVAKRGQDVALRCDPISGHVSLFWYQQALGQGPEFLTYFQNEAQLDKSGLPSDRFFAERPEGSVSTLKIQRTQQEDSAVYLCASSHAGGIEVLFGELFFGEGSRLTVL.

The chain recombines TRBV7-3 with TRBJ2-5, with D uncertain. The CDR3 sequence is 13 residues long. V dropped 2 bases and J dropped 2 bases, with 6 bases sitting between them. Germline V gene lookup returns CDR1 SGHTA and CDR2 FQGTGA. CDR3 nucleotide sequence: TGTGCCAGCAGCTTATTGCAGCAAGAGACCCAGTACTTC. This encodes CASSLLQQETQYF.

The V and J genes are TRBV6-4 and TRBJ1-2; no reliable D call. Germline V gene lookup returns CDR1 MRHNA and CDR2 SNTAGT. V lost 0 bases and J 8 bases, leaving 13 bases between the germline ends. This CDR3 is 14 amino acids long. CDR3 sequence (DNA): TGTGCCAGCAGTGACTCGATTAAGGGTTACGGCTACACCTTC. This translates into CASSDSIKGYGYTF.

The V and J genes are TRBV10-3 and TRBJ2-2; TRBD2 aligns across 13 bases. The junction had 9 bases not matched to a gene; V was cut back by 7 bases and J by 4 bases. The CDR3 loop spans 17 amino acids. Germline CDR1 reads ENHRY; CDR2 reads SYGVKD. DNA of the CDR3: TGTGCCATCACTCAACTAGCGGGGGGGCTAGGCACCGGGGAGCTGTTTTTT. Encoded protein: CAITQLAGGLGTGELFF.

For the CDR3, the DNA is TGTGCCGCCTGGAGGGGAAACGAGCAGTACTTC. It yields the protein CAAWRGNEQYF. V gene TRBV6-5 combines with J gene TRBJ2-7, with TRBD2 as a possible D gene (6 bases). The length of the CDR3 is 11 residues. Germline CDR1 is MNHEY and CDR2 is SVGAGI. Trimming stripped 11 bases from V and 5 bases from J, with 13 bases between.

This chain connects TRBV19 to TRBJ1-5, with D hard to call. The CDR3 spans 14 residues. The germline gives CDR1 LNHDA, CDR2 SQIVND (reference sequence). With 11 bases removed from V and 2 bases from J, the gap between germline ends came to 16 bases. CDR3 region: CAGSRRAGNQPQHF. DNA of the CDR3: TGTGCCGGCTCAAGACGGGCGGGCAATCAGCCCCAGCATTTT.

This sequence joins TRBV4-2 and TRBJ2-1, with D possibly being TRBD1 or TRBD2 (5 bases each). V was pared by 8 bases and J by 5 bases, with 13 bases between. The germline gives CDR1 LGHNA, CDR2 YNFKEQ. This CDR3 is built from 13 residues. In DNA form, the CDR3 reads TGTGCCAGCGCACCGGGGACCGACAATGAGCAGTTCTTC. Translating it yields CASAPGTDNEQFF.

Details on this clone: This specimen includes other DNA sequences encoding the same CDR3. The J gene is TRBJ1-2, the V gene TRBV9, with D unresolved. Germline V CDR1 and CDR2: SGDLS, YYNGEE. V lost 2 bases and J lost 5, with 7 bases in between. The CDR3 runs to 12 residues. CDR3 sequence (DNA): TGTGCCAGCAGCGTTACGGGATATGGCTACACCTTC. It codes for CASSVTGYGYTF.

The V gene is TRBV24-1, the J gene TRBJ2-2; D might be TRBD2 (6 bases). The CDR3 extends over 16 amino acids. CDR1 is KGHDR, CDR2 SFDVKD, per germline. V lost 2 bases to trimming and J lost 0 bases, with 9 bases between them. The CDR3, as DNA: TGTGCCACCAGTGATTACGGGGGAGCGAACACCGGGGAGCTGTTTTTT. It codes for CATSDYGGANTGELFF.

Details on this clone: This CDR3 is also generated by other DNA sequences in the sample. This chain links TRBV6-5 with TRBJ1-5; 8 bases match TRBD1. This CDR3 has 15 amino acids. Trimming at V came to 0 bases and at J to 6 bases, leaving 4 bases not matched to a gene. CDR1 is MNHEY and CDR2 is SVGAGI in the germline V gene. CDR3 nucleotide sequence: TGTGCCAGCAGTTACTCGCAGGGGGCTGGTCAGCCCCAGCATTTT. Its translation is CASSYSQGAGQPQHF.

Here the CDR3 DNA reads TGTGCCAGCAGCTTAGTGGGACAGGCGACATATGGCTACACCTTC. Translating it yields CASSLVGQATYGYTF. This chain links TRBV7-9 with TRBJ1-2; 8 bases line up with TRBD1. V shed 1 base, J shed 5 bases, and the junction held 6 bases outside the gene matches. Germline-derived CDR1 and CDR2 are SEHNR and FQNEAQ (reference sequence). The CDR3 length is 15 residues.

This chain joins TRBV15 and TRBJ1-6; 7 bases line up with TRBD1. V gave up 5 bases and J gave up 9 bases; unmatched junction bases: 10. This CDR3 spans 15 amino acids. Germline V gives CDR1 LNHNV, CDR2 YYDKDF (reference sequence). CDR3 bases: TGTGCCACCAGCCCCAAGGGAGGGGGCTCTTCACCCCTCCACTTT. It specifies CATSPKGGGSSPLHF.

The genes are TRBV3-1 (or the pseudogene TRBV3-2) and TRBJ2-2; D remains unclear. The V gene lost 2 bases and the J gene lost 1 base, with 20 bases spanning the gap. The CDR3 spans 19 residues. The germline V gene encodes CDR1 LGHDT and CDR2 YNNKEL (reference sequence). CDR3 in amino acids: CASSQNPRRLTGNTGELFF. The CDR3, as DNA: TGTGCCAGCAGCCAAAACCCCCGCAGACTGACGGGGAACACCGGGGAGCTGTTTTTT.

The genes are TRBV11-2 and TRBJ1-3; 11 positions match TRBD1. V lost 6 bases to trimming and J lost 0 bases; unmatched junction nucleotides: 10. CDR3 length equals 18 residues. Germline lookup yields CDR1 SGHAT and CDR2 FQNNGV. For the CDR3, the DNA is TGTGCCAGCAGAGCTACCCCCGGGACAGGGGGCTCTGGAAACACCATATATTTT. Translating it yields CASRATPGTGGSGNTIYF.